This T cell receptor beta chain was recovered during a study of blood T cell repertoires in COVID-19. Overall study: Some COVID-19 samples were acute and others convalescent; all came from the United States, Italy and Spain. Sources were T cells, B-cell-depleted T cells, or PBMCs; the material itself was cDNA or gDNA.

One Seattle source followed patients from active infection through their disease course. Repertoires were generated with immunoSEQ multiplex PCR, while TCRdb's copy carries only in-frame clones and drops some. The sample comprises over 400,000 clones, approximately 91% of which are singletons, and about 8.2% rests with the top ten. Germline assignment: CDR1 SGHNT and CDR2 YYREEE (reference sequence). V shed 4 bases and J shed 4 bases, with 8 bases lying between them. The CDR3 sequence is 12 residues long. Material for sequencing was peripheral blood. V and J are TRBV5-4 and TRBJ1-2; weak D call: TRBD1 (6 bases). The receptor was isolated from a woman in her 50s with COVID-19, enrolled during active disease. The CDR3 bases are TGTGCCAGCAGCCAACAGGGCTATGGCTACACCTTC. Translating it yields CASSQQGYGYTF.